The 7 T cell receptor beta chains listed next were all sequenced from one sample in a study of T cell changes during pregnancy in multiple sclerosis. Here immunoSEQ multiplex PCR was the method, and the copy in TCRdb shows in-frame clones only, minus some. Of around 100,000 clones listed, roughly 90% are singletons. Here the sequenced sample was peripheral blood, taken after pregnancy. The receptor set was obtained from a female donor with multiple sclerosis, enrolled in a pregnancy study.

The V gene is TRBV9, the J gene TRBJ2-3, with D possibly matching TRBD1 (5 bases). The V end was cut by 2 bases, the J end by 2 bases, with 9 bases between. Germline CDR1 SGDLS, CDR2 YYNGEE. This CDR3 is built from 14 residues. CDR3 loop: CASSVRQFTDTQYF. For the CDR3, the DNA is TGTGCCAGCAGCGTGCGACAGTTCACAGATACGCAGTATTTT.

The chain links TRBV6-5 to TRBJ2-7; a possible D gene is TRBD1 (5 bases). This CDR3 has 13 residues. V was shortened by 5 bases and J by 0 bases, with 8 bases between the two germline ends. From germline, CDR1 is MNHEY and CDR2 SVGAGI. The CDR3 DNA reads TGTGCCAGCAGTCGACAGTCCTCCTACGAGCAGTACTTC. Amino acids: CASSRQSSYEQYF.

The rearrangement links TRBV9 to TRBJ2-5; 7 bases match TRBD2. With V trimmed by 0 bases and J by 2 bases, 4 bases remained unmatched. Germline V lookup: CDR1 SGDLS, CDR2 YYNGEE. The CDR3 spans 15 residues. The CDR3 coding sequence is TGTGCCAGCAGCGTAGGGGGGGGTCGACAAGAGACCCAGTACTTC. Its protein product is CASSVGGGRQETQYF.

CDR3 in DNA: TGTGCCAGCTCATGGGAGGGTGTCGGCCATGGGCAGTTCTTC. This encodes CASSWEGVGHGQFF. This chain joins TRBV18 and TRBJ2-1, with 7 bases fitting TRBD2. V shed 5 bases and J 12 bases; nucleotides not matched to a gene: 13. The CDR3 sequence is 14 residues long. Germline CDR1 reads KGHSH; CDR2 reads LQKENI.

This clone was observed once. The chain recombines TRBV28 with TRBJ2-3; TRBD2 matches 8 bases. Looked up from germline, CDR1 is MDHEN and CDR2 is SYDVKM. The trim removed 10 bases at V and 3 bases at J, leaving 6 bases unmatched. The CDR3 runs 13 residues. Here the CDR3 DNA reads TGTGCCACCTGGACTAGCAGAACAGATACGCAGTATTTT. It encodes CATWTSRTDTQYF.

The V call is TRBV2, the J call TRBJ2-2, with D possibly matching TRBD1 (6 bases). CDR3 size: 15 residues. V lost 6 bases and J lost 5, with 16 bases in between. Germline CDR1 is SNHLY and CDR2 is FYNNEI. The CDR3 nucleotides are TGTGCCAGCAGATCTCACAGGGCGGTGACCGGGGAGCTGTTTTTT. It specifies CASRSHRAVTGELFF.

V and J are TRBV28 and TRBJ1-5; TRBD1 matches 8 bases. The CDR3 covers 13 residues. J lost 7 bases, V lost 6 bases, and 5 bases had no gene match. Germline values: CDR1 MDHEN, CDR2 SYDVKM. Here the CDR3 reads CASRDRAGQPQHF. The CDR3 DNA reads TGTGCCAGCAGGGACAGGGCGGGCCAGCCCCAGCATTTT.